This T cell receptor beta chain was profiled in a study of T-cell reconstitution after alpha-beta-depleted transplantation in children. V was clipped by 2 bases and J by 2 bases; unmatched bases: 4. The CDR3 is 15 residues long. The germline V gene has CDR1 SEHNR and CDR2 FQNEAQ (reference sequence). Construction of the TCRbeta library involved unique molecular identifiers. MiXCR, run by TCRdb on the PCR reads, gives a single entry per CDR3 protein. This repertoire shows about half a million distinct CDR3 sequences, around 12% found once; its top ten account for around 5.8%. The sample here was PBMCs from the stem cell graft donor, taken from the stem cell graft. The chain couples TRBV7-9 to TRBJ2-7, with 9 bases identical to TRBD2. The TCR originated in a human donor who donated a stem cell graft to a child with combined immunodeficiency. The CDR3 sequence: CASSLSSGATYEQYF. CDR3 nucleotide sequence: TGTGCCAGCAGCTTATCTAGCGGGGCGACCTACGAGCAGTACTTC.